One and the same sample provided the 30 T cell receptor beta chains below, sequenced in a study of blood T cell repertoires in COVID-19. The protocol was immunoSEQ multiplex PCR, while the TCRdb copy is restricted to in-frame clones and leaves out a portion. The sample holds a few hundred thousand clones, over 85% seen once. Material: PBMCs or T cells enriched from blood (not recorded which). The receptors derive from a woman aged 55-70 years who had recovered from COVID-19.

The gene calls are TRBV7-2 and TRBJ2-6, with unresolved D. V lost 3 bases, J lost 1 base, and 7 bases lay in between. This CDR3 has 15 residues. CDR1 is SGHTA and CDR2 is FQGNSA in the germline V gene. CDR3 in amino acids: CASSFVTSGANVLTF. CDR3 nucleotides: TGTGCCAGCAGCTTCGTCACTTCTGGGGCCAACGTCCTGACTTTC.

V and J are TRBV30 and TRBJ1-2, with 9 positions matching TRBD1. The germline gives CDR1 GTSNPN, CDR2 SVGIG (reference sequence). With V trimmed by 2 bases and J by 10 bases, 8 bases remained unmatched. The CDR3 contains 13 residues. This CDR3 is CAWSTGGQGDYTF. The CDR3 DNA is TGTGCCTGGAGTACAGGGGGACAGGGTGACTACACCTTC. Combining the CDR3 with reference TRBV30 and TRBJ1-2 gives the whole variable domain SQTIHQWPATLVQPVGSPLSLECTVEGTSNPNLYWYRQAAGRGLQLLFYSVGIGQISSEVPQNLSASRPQDRQFILSSKKLLLSDSGFYLCAWSTGGQGDYTFGSGTRLTVV.

V usage is TRBV19 and J usage is TRBJ1-2, with a tentative D call TRBD1 (5 bases). CDR1 and CDR2 from the germline V gene are LNHDA and SQIVND (reference sequence). This CDR3 region has 13 residues. Trimming removed 6 bases from V and 7 bases from J, with 15 bases in between. DNA of the CDR3: TGTGCCAGTAGGGGAAACAGGATGGGTGGCTACACCTTC. This codes for CASRGNRMGGYTF. Combining the CDR3 with reference TRBV19 and TRBJ1-2 gives the whole variable domain DGGITQSPKYLFRKEGQNVTLSCEQNLNHDAMYWYRQDPGQGLRLIYYSQIVNDFQKGDIAEGYSVSREKKESFPLTVTSAQKNPTAFYLCASRGNRMGGYTFGSGTRLTVV.

V is TRBV19 and J is TRBJ1-3; TRBD1 might be the D (5 bases). With 7 bases removed from V and 0 bases from J, the gap between germline ends came to 13 bases. Looked up from germline, CDR1 is LNHDA and CDR2 is SQIVND (reference sequence). The CDR3 is 15 residues long. The CDR3, as DNA: TGTGCCAGTAAAAGGACCGACAGCTCTGGAAACACCATATATTTT. This encodes CASKRTDSSGNTIYF.

This clone was seen a handful of times. This chain connects TRBV5-1 to TRBJ2-5; 11 nucleotides line up with TRBD2. V dropped 0 bases and J dropped 7; count of bases not matched to a gene: 14. The CDR3 loop spans 18 amino acids. The germline CDR1 and CDR2 sequences are SGHRS and YFSETQ. The CDR3 DNA reads as TGCGCCAGCAGCTTGGTGGGTAGGACTAGCGGGCCCTGGGCGACCCAGTACTTC. The encoded protein is CASSLVGRTSGPWATQYF.

In its sample, this clone was seen once. Compared with germline, one end of the junction differs, possibly owing to a read error. The chain is built from TRBV7-7 and TRBJ2-2, with TRBD1 matching over 10 bases. This CDR3 is 16 amino acids long. CDR1 SSHAT and CDR2 FNYEAQ come from the germline V gene (reference sequence). The CDR3 protein is CASSLYVGQGAGELFF. In DNA, the CDR3 is TGTGCTAGCAGCTTGTATGTAGGACAGGGGGCCGGGGAGCTGTTTTTT.

This clone was counted only a few times. The chain has TRBV9 and TRBJ1-4; D is ambiguous. The CDR3 totals 17 residues. The germline V gene encodes CDR1 SGDLS and CDR2 YYNGEE. With 4 bases removed from V and 4 bases from J, the gap between germline ends came to 20 bases. The CDR3 DNA reads as TGTGCCAGCAGCCCGCAGCTTCGGGTTAGTTATAATGAAAAACTGTTTTTT. Translation gives CASSPQLRVSYNEKLFF.

This rearrangement joins TRBV27 to TRBJ2-1; the match to TRBD2 covers 9 bases. The J segment lost 6 bases and the V segment lost 3 bases, leaving 3 bases of the junction unmatched. The CDR3 is 14 residues long. The V gene's germline CDR1 is MNHEY and CDR2 SMNVEV (reference sequence). CDR3: CASSLSGRINEQFF. For the CDR3, the DNA is TGTGCCAGCAGTTTGAGCGGGAGGATCAATGAGCAGTTCTTC.

The rearrangement uses TRBV11-1 and TRBJ1-1, with D perhaps TRBD1 (6 bases). With 4 bases removed from V and 1 base from J, the gap between germline ends came to 7 bases. The length of the CDR3 is 13 residues. Germline V gene lookup returns CDR1 SGHAT and CDR2 FQDESV (reference sequence). CDR3 sequence: CASSSGQNTEAFF. The CDR3 DNA follows: TGTGCCAGCAGCTCGGGACAGAACACTGAAGCTTTCTTT.

The gene calls are TRBV19 and TRBJ2-5, with D perhaps TRBD2 (7 bases). Trimming took off 3 bases at V and 5 bases at J, with 22 bases between the two ends. CDR1 is LNHDA, CDR2 SQIVND, per germline (reference sequence). The CDR3 spans 17 residues. CDR3 in amino acids: CASSMPGGAGTRETQYF. The CDR3 bases are TGTGCCAGTAGTATGCCTGGGGGGGCAGGTACTCGGGAGACCCAGTACTTC.

This rearrangement joins TRBV19 to TRBJ1-5, with a weak D call TRBD1 (5 bases). Looked up from germline, CDR1 is LNHDA and CDR2 is SQIVND (reference sequence). The V end was cut by 6 bases, the J end by 6 bases, with 12 bases between. This CDR3 spans 13 amino acids. The CDR3 spells CASRGGPLQPQHF. The CDR3 DNA reads as TGTGCCAGTAGGGGGGGACCTCTTCAGCCCCAGCATTTT.

The chain employs TRBV27 and TRBJ1-5; a possible D gene is TRBD1 (5 bases). The V and J ends lost 2 bases and 7 bases respectively, with 9 bases between them. The CDR3 is made up of 13 amino acids. From germline, CDR1 is MNHEY and CDR2 SMNVEV (reference sequence). The CDR3 region has the DNA TGTGCCAGCAGTTTAAGGGGAGGACAGCCCCAGCATTTT. Its protein product is CASSLRGGQPQHF.

This chain uses TRBV6-6 with TRBJ2-7; possibly TRBD1 for D (6 bases). The germline gives CDR1 MNHNY, CDR2 SVGAGI (reference sequence). The CDR3 consists of 12 residues. V gave up 4 bases and J gave up 5 bases, with 9 bases separating them. CDR3 amino acids: CASSSQGNEQYF. DNA of the CDR3: TGTGCCAGCAGTTCCCAGGGGAACGAGCAGTACTTC.

V and J are TRBV19 and TRBJ1-1, with D tentatively TRBD1 (6 bases). The germline V and J ends were trimmed by 3 bases and 8 bases, with 13 bases remaining between them. The CDR3 spans 13 residues. CDR1 is LNHDA, CDR2 SQIVND, per germline (reference sequence). The CDR3 protein is CASSIISGQEAFF. For the CDR3, the DNA is TGTGCCAGTAGTATCATTTCCGGACAGGAAGCTTTCTTT.

CDR3: CAWSVLDSNQPQHF. In nucleotides, the CDR3 is TGTGCCTGGAGTGTATTAGATAGCAATCAGCCCCAGCATTTT. The chain recombines TRBV30 with TRBJ1-5; D gene ambiguous. Looked up from germline, CDR1 is GTSNPN and CDR2 is SVGIG (reference sequence). The CDR3 covers 14 residues. V dropped 0 bases and J dropped 0 bases, with 6 bases sitting between them.

In DNA form, the CDR3 reads TGTGCCAGCAGCCAAGATGGTAGGGGTTCCTATAATTCACCCCTCCACTTT. This translates into CASSQDGRGSYNSPLHF. The chain employs TRBV4-2 and TRBJ1-6; D is perhaps TRBD1 (5 bases). This CDR3 has 17 residues. Germline CDR1 and CDR2: LGHNA and YNFKEQ. V was cut by 0 bases and J by 1 base, with 10 bases left in between.

The rearrangement links TRBV7-9 to TRBJ2-7, with 8 positions matching TRBD1. There are 13 residues in the CDR3. The trim removed 5 bases at V and 4 bases at J, leaving 4 bases unmatched. Looked up from germline, CDR1 is SEHNR and CDR2 is FQNEAQ (reference sequence). CDR3 protein: CASSPDRVYEQYF. In nucleotides, the CDR3 is TGTGCCAGCAGCCCGGACAGGGTTTACGAGCAGTACTTC.

The rearrangement uses TRBV11-2 and TRBJ1-1; D is unclear. V lost 5 bases, J lost 0 bases, and 16 bases lay in between. The length of the CDR3 is 16 residues. The germline V gene has CDR1 SGHAT and CDR2 FQNNGV. The CDR3 loop reads CASSPIVNSMNTEAFF. CDR3 in DNA: TGTGCCAGCAGCCCGATAGTTAACAGCATGAACACTGAAGCTTTCTTT.

The chain employs TRBV5-1 and TRBJ2-1, with 14 bases aligning to TRBD2. Germline V gene data show CDR1 as SGHRS and CDR2 as YFSETQ. V trimming: 1 base; J trimming: 9 bases; junction bases outside the gene matches: 3. There are 15 residues in the CDR3. The CDR3 DNA reads TGCGCCAGCAGCTTGATGACTAGCGGGGGGGCTGAGCAGTTCTTC. Encoded protein: CASSLMTSGGAEQFF.

This clone was seen only once. The chain couples TRBV6-5 to TRBJ1-3; the match to TRBD1 covers 9 bases. The CDR3 sequence is 14 residues long. Germline-derived CDR1 and CDR2 are MNHEY and SVGAGI. V lost 4 bases to trimming and J lost 4 bases; unmatched junction nucleotides: 2. The CDR3 here is CASSWDREGNTIYF. The CDR3 bases are TGTGCCAGCAGTTGGGACAGGGAAGGAAACACCATATATTTT.

The chain combines TRBV18 with TRBJ2-7, with D hard to call. CDR3 length: 12 amino acids. V dropped 6 bases and J dropped 5 bases, with 11 bases sitting between them. The germline V gene has CDR1 KGHSH and CDR2 LQKENI. The CDR3 DNA reads TGTGCCAGCTCCCCTGGGCTCCACGAGCAGTACTTC. It encodes CASSPGLHEQYF.

The chain employs TRBV5-8 and TRBJ2-1; TRBD2 agrees at 9 bases. Germline V gives CDR1 SGHTS, CDR2 YDEGEE. The length of the CDR3 is 14 residues. With 4 bases clipped from V and 3 bases from J, the junction kept 2 bases outside the gene matches. The CDR3 sequence is CASSISGSYNEQFF. CDR3 DNA: TGTGCCAGCAGCATTAGCGGGAGCTACAATGAGCAGTTCTTC.

The V call is TRBV15, the J call TRBJ1-2, with D perhaps TRBD1 (5 bases). This CDR3 has 13 amino acids. Germline lookup yields CDR1 LNHNV and CDR2 YYDKDF (reference sequence). V was cut by 0 bases and J by 8 bases, with 10 bases left in between. CDR3 sequence reads: CATSREGGVGYTF. The CDR3 coding sequence is TGTGCCACCAGCAGAGAAGGAGGGGTCGGCTACACCTTC.

The chain links TRBV5-1 to TRBJ2-1; 14 nucleotides agree with TRBD2. This CDR3 spans 16 amino acids. CDR1 is SGHRS, CDR2 YFSETQ, per germline. V dropped 3 bases and J dropped 7; count of bases not matched to a gene: 6. CDR3 DNA: TGCGCCAGCAGCTATAGGACTAGCGGGAGGAGTAATGAGCAGTTCTTC. Its protein is CASSYRTSGRSNEQFF.

V gene TRBV24-1 combines with J gene TRBJ2-7; 8 bases match TRBD2. The junction had 0 bases not matched to a gene; V was cut back by 2 bases and J by 7 bases. The V gene's germline CDR1 is KGHDR and CDR2 SFDVKD. The CDR3 is 12 amino acids. The CDR3 DNA is TGTGCCACCAGTGATTCGGGAGGGGAGCAGTACTTC. Translated: CATSDSGGEQYF.

This clone was picked up one time. This chain uses TRBV7-3 with TRBJ2-1; 10 bases map to TRBD2. The V and J ends lost 5 bases and 7 bases, in that order; junction bases with no gene match: 5. Germline V gene sequence: CDR1 SGHTA, CDR2 FQGTGA. The CDR3 is 14 amino acids. CDR3 nucleotide sequence: TGTGCCAGCAGCCAGGGACTAGCGAGGAATGAGCAGTTCTTC. It yields the protein CASSQGLARNEQFF. Full variable domain (rest looked up from reference TRBV7-3 and TRBJ2-1): GAGVSQTPSNKVTEKGKYVELRCDPISGHTALYWYRQSLGQGPEFLIYFQGTGAADDSGLPNDRFFAVRPEGSVSTLKIQRTERGDSAVYLCASSQGLARNEQFFGPGTRLTVL.

The chain couples TRBV10-1 to TRBJ2-5, with 8 bases matching TRBD1. With 2 bases clipped from V and 4 bases from J, the junction kept 0 bases outside the gene matches. There are 13 residues in the CDR3. Germline V gene data show CDR1 as WNHNN and CDR2 as SYGVQD (reference sequence). CDR3 loop: CASSEGQGETQYF. The CDR3 region has the DNA TGCGCCAGCAGTGAGGGACAGGGAGAGACCCAGTACTTC.

The chain uses TRBV2 and TRBJ2-5; D unresolved. V was shortened by 5 bases and J by 0 bases, with 4 bases between the two germline ends. CDR3 length: 12 residues. CDR1 and CDR2 from the germline V gene are SNHLY and FYNNEI. CDR3 DNA sequence: TGTGCCAGCAGTCAGTACCAAGAGACCCAGTACTTC. Amino acids: CASSQYQETQYF.

This chain uses TRBV28 with TRBJ2-5; 11 bases fit TRBD2. The germline V gene encodes CDR1 MDHEN and CDR2 SYDVKM. V lost 2 bases and J lost 2; bases outside the gene matches: 10. This CDR3 region has 18 residues. The CDR3 DNA reads as TGTGCCAGCAGTTTAAGTAGCGGGAGGGCCTGGGATCAAGAGACCCAGTACTTC. It specifies CASSLSSGRAWDQETQYF.

The chain links TRBV7-8 to TRBJ1-2, with D uncertain. Looked up from germline, CDR1 is SGHVS and CDR2 is FQNEAQ. The CDR3 runs to 16 residues. Trimming shortened V by 4 bases and J by 4 bases, and 19 bases separated the two germline ends. CDR3 in amino acids: CASSSGWEDAGYGYTF. In nucleotides, the CDR3 is TGTGCCAGCAGCTCCGGATGGGAGGATGCAGGCTATGGCTACACCTTC.